The rows below give T cell receptor beta chains drawn from one sample of a study of T cell responses to AZD1222 COVID-19 vaccine. Here immunoSEQ multiplex PCR was the method, and the copy in TCRdb shows in-frame clones only, minus some. The sample includes about 150,000 clones, 88% of them seen just once. Sequences were derived from peripheral blood, sampled 28 days after the second dose of the MenACWY control vaccine. All receptors come from an adult who received the MenACWY meningococcal vaccine as a control. Each CDR3 is given with its conserved first and last residue. D genes are given only for firm matches. For some rows the clone size is stated as once, few or many, or as a class when expanded; others skip it.

clone_size j_call v_call cdr3_length d_call cdr3_aa cdr3_nt
once TRBJ1-1 TRBV4-2 15 - CASSQDGLEDTEAFF TGTGCCAGCAGCCAAGATGGTTTGGAGGACACTGAAGCTTTCTTT
- TRBJ1-1 TRBV11-2 15 - CASSLGGPEDTEAFF TGTGCCAGCAGCTTAGGAGGACCCGAGGACACTGAAGCTTTCTTT
- TRBJ1-4 TRBV18 14 - CASSPRTGVEKLFF TGTGCCAGCTCACCACGAACAGGCGTTGAAAAACTGTTTTTT
- TRBJ2-3 TRBV5-1 15 TRBD1 CASSPGQGKADTQYF TGCGCCAGCAGCCCCGGACAGGGGAAAGCAGATACGCAGTATTTT
- TRBJ1-5 TRBV10-2 17 - CASSEGAGRGSNQPQHF TGCGCCAGCAGTGAGGGTGCAGGGCGCGGGAGCAATCAGCCCCAGCATTTT
- TRBJ2-2 TRBV6-4 14 - CATSATLTTGELFF TGTGCCACCTCGGCCACGCTCACCACCGGGGAGCTGTTTTTT
- TRBJ1-5 TRBV4-3 13 - CASSQEIEQPQHF TGCGCCAGCAGCCAAGAGATCGAACAGCCCCAGCATTTT
- TRBJ1-2 TRBV28 14 - CASTSGGQLYGYTF TGTGCCAGCACCTCGGGGGGGCAGTTATATGGCTACACCTTC
once TRBJ2-1 TRBV11-3 15 - CASSLDGDHAAEQFF TGTGCCAGCAGCTTAGACGGCGATCATGCCGCTGAGCAGTTCTTC
- TRBJ2-1 TRBV5-4 17 TRBD2 CASSPGGTSKTYNEQFF TGTGCCAGCAGCCCGGGTGGGACTAGTAAGACCTACAATGAGCAGTTCTTC
- TRBJ1-5 TRBV2 12 - CASSERQGHVRF TGTGCCAGCAGTGAACGGCAGGGCCATGTGCGTTTT
- TRBJ2-2 TRBV4-1 16 TRBD1 CASSPRPGQGTGELFF TGCGCCAGCAGCCCTCGACCGGGACAGGGCACCGGGGAGCTGTTTTTT
- TRBJ2-1 TRBV5-6 13 - CASNLIQGNEQFF TGTGCCAGCAACTTGATACAGGGAAATGAGCAGTTCTTC
- TRBJ2-2 TRBV5-8 15 TRBD2 CASSVGTSNAGELFF TGTGCCAGCAGCGTCGGGACTAGTAACGCCGGGGAGCTGTTTTTT
once TRBJ2-7 TRBV7-2 15 - CASSPIGAGYYEQYF TGTGCCAGCAGTCCCATCGGGGCAGGTTACTACGAGCAGTACTTC
- TRBJ2-3 TRBV11-2 16 - CASSLDYPRPTDTQYF TGTGCCAGCAGCTTAGATTACCCACGGCCCACAGATACGCAGTATTTT
- TRBJ2-7 TRBV28 13 - CASDPRSGDEQYF TGTGCCAGCGATCCCCGAAGTGGAGACGAGCAGTACTTC